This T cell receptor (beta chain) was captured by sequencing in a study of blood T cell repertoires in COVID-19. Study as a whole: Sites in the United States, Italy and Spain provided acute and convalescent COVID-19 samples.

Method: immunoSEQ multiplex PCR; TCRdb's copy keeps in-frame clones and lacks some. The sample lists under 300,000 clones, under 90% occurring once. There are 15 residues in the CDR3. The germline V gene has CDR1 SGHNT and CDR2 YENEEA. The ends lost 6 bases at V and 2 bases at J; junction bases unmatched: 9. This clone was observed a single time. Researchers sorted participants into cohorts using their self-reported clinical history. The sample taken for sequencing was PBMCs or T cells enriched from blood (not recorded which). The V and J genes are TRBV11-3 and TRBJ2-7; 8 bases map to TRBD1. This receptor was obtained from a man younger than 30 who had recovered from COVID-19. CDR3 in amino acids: CASSQVPGGTYEQYF. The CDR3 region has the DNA TGTGCCAGCAGTCAAGTTCCAGGGGGCACCTACGAGCAGTACTTC.